This TCR beta chain was identified in a study of T-cell reconstitution after alpha-beta-depleted transplantation in children. This clonotype was recorded at least ten times. Molecular barcoding with unique molecular identifiers was used for the TCRbeta library. TCRdb re-called the PCR reads with MiXCR, one entry per CDR3 protein. This sample has roughly 300,000 distinct CDR3 sequences, with almost 10% found just once. The CDR3 is 12 residues long. V lost 4 bases to trimming and J lost 5 bases, with 9 bases between them. Germline lookup yields CDR1 SQVTM and CDR2 ANQGSEA. The J gene is TRBJ2-1, the V gene TRBV29-1, with D uncertain. The input for sequencing was PBMCs from the stem cell graft donor, taken from the stem cell graft. This receptor was taken from a human donor who donated a stem cell graft to a child with SCID. CDR3 loop: CSVGLTDNEQFF. The CDR3 coding sequence is TGCAGCGTTGGACTCACGGACAATGAGCAGTTCTTC.